Presented here are 24 T cell receptor beta chains from one specimen sequenced in a study of T-cell reconstitution after alpha-beta-depleted transplantation in children. Researchers prepared the TCRbeta library using unique molecular identifiers, the study reports. One entry per CDR3 protein results from TCRdb running MiXCR on the PCR reads. The profile shows 280,000 or so distinct CDR3 sequences, under 14% of them singletons. Sequencing used peripheral blood, obtained 180 days after TCRalphabeta/CD19-depleted stem cell transplant. These receptors were collected from a male patient under 10 years old who had a stem cell transplant for chronic granulomatous disease, so the T cells may come from the graft donor.

The table lists this clonotype with many counts. The DNA of the CDR3 is TGTGCCAGCAGCGCAACAGGGAGGCCTTATTCACCCCTCCACTTT. Translation: CASSATGRPYSPLHF. V is TRBV9 and J is TRBJ1-6, with D perhaps matching TRBD1 (6 bases). Germline CDR1 SGDLS, CDR2 YYNGEE. CDR3 length: 15 residues. Trimming took 3 bases from V and 8 from J, leaving 15 bases between them.

This clonotype was seen at least ten times. The chain joins TRBV4-2 to TRBJ2-1; TRBD2 agrees at 8 bases. Per germline, CDR1 LGHNA and CDR2 YNFKEQ. Losses at the gene ends were 4 bases for V and 9 bases for J; bases not matched to a gene: 11. The length of the CDR3 is 15 residues. The CDR3 bases are TGTGCCAGCAGCCTCGCCGGGGGGGCTTTAGGTGAGCAGTTCTTC. It is translated as CASSLAGGALGEQFF.

This clonotype has ten or more counts. The chain employs TRBV12-3 or TRBV12-4 and TRBJ2-5, with 8 nucleotides matching TRBD1. The CDR3 runs to 15 residues. The ends lost 6 bases at V and 5 bases at J; junction bases unmatched: 11. CDR3 nucleotide sequence: TGTGCCAGCAGCGACAGGGGTCCTACGGGGGAGACCCAGTACTTC. Encoded protein: CASSDRGPTGETQYF.

This clonotype was recorded at least ten times. The chain links TRBV11-1 to TRBJ2-6; D perhaps matches TRBD1 (5 bases). This CDR3 contains 18 residues. Germline lookup yields CDR1 SGHAT and CDR2 FQDESV (reference sequence). V lost 7 bases, J lost 0 bases, and 19 bases lay in between. CDR3 sequence reads: CASTHRPRVISGANVLTF. The CDR3 DNA reads TGTGCCAGCACTCATAGGCCCAGGGTCATCTCTGGGGCCAACGTCCTGACTTTC.

This clonotype was found many times. The rearrangement links TRBV10-2 to TRBJ2-3; 9 nucleotides agree with TRBD2. V shed 6 bases, J shed 2 bases, and the junction held 6 bases outside the gene matches. The CDR3 runs 15 residues. CDR1 is WSHSY, CDR2 SAAADI, per germline. The CDR3 DNA sequence: TGCGCCAGCAGCTGGACTAGCGTGGTCACAGATACGCAGTATTTT. The encoded protein is CASSWTSVVTDTQYF.

This clonotype was picked up many times. This chain uses TRBV5-4 with TRBJ2-1; possibly TRBD1 for D (6 bases). V shed 5 bases and J shed 2 bases, with 14 bases lying between them. Germline-derived CDR1 and CDR2 are SGHNT and YYREEE (reference sequence). The length of the CDR3 is 15 residues. For the CDR3, the DNA is TGTGCCAGCAGTGCAGGGGTTCCCCCCTACAATGAGCAGTTCTTC. Translation: CASSAGVPPYNEQFF.

This clonotype was seen ten or more times. J is TRBJ2-7 and V is TRBV4-1; 12 bases agree with TRBD2. V lost 2 bases, J lost 6 bases, and 11 bases stayed unmatched. CDR3 length: 17 residues. Germline CDR1 is MGHRA and CDR2 is YSYEKL. The CDR3 coding sequence is TGCGCCAGCAGCCAACTAACTCTAGCGGGGGGGCCCAGCGAGCAGTACTTC. Translation: CASSQLTLAGGPSEQYF.

Ten or more counts support this clonotype. This chain links TRBV28 with TRBJ1-5, with a possible D match to TRBD1 (6 bases). V was pared by 5 bases and J by 6 bases, with 20 bases between. CDR1 is MDHEN and CDR2 is SYDVKM in the germline V gene. The CDR3 sequence is 16 residues long. In DNA form, the CDR3 reads TGTGCCAGCAGTGCCCCCCGGGGGGCCAGGGGTCAGCCCCAGCATTTT. It is translated as CASSAPRGARGQPQHF.

Concerning this clonotype: This sequence may be a read error, since a much larger clone differs from it by one base. The chain carries TRBV12-3 or TRBV12-4 and TRBJ2-1; D is unclear. The CDR3 length is 10 residues. The CDR3 protein is CDSTSHEQFF. The CDR3 DNA reads TGTGACAGCACATCCCATGAGCAGTTCTTC.

This clonotype was seen repeatedly, ten times or more. The chain has TRBV5-1 and TRBJ2-7; D uncertain. V dropped 0 bases and J dropped 3 bases, with 13 bases sitting between them. Germline-derived CDR1 and CDR2 are SGHRS and YFSETQ. CDR3 length: 15 amino acids. CDR3 DNA sequence: TGCGCCAGCAGCTTGGCCGGAAACAGCGTCTACGAGCAGTACTTC. Its translation: CASSLAGNSVYEQYF.

This clonotype occurred many times. The chain is built from TRBV15 and TRBJ1-5, with no clear D. CDR1 is LNHNV and CDR2 is YYDKDF in the germline V gene (reference sequence). This CDR3 contains 15 residues. Deletions cut 0 bases from V and 3 bases from J, with 9 bases between. The CDR3, as DNA: TGTGCCACCAGCAGAGAAGTACGGCTCAATCAGCCCCAGCATTTT. It codes for CATSREVRLNQPQHF.

This clonotype occurred many times. The V call is TRBV6-5, the J call TRBJ2-1; 8 bases map to TRBD1. Germline V gene lookup returns CDR1 MNHEY and CDR2 SVGAGI. V gave up 6 bases and J gave up 5 bases; unmatched junction bases: 9. The CDR3 totals 15 residues. This CDR3 reads CASSSRDRPNNEQFF. For the CDR3, the DNA is TGTGCCAGCAGCTCTCGGGACAGGCCAAACAATGAGCAGTTCTTC.

This clonotype was picked up many times. J is TRBJ2-1 and V is TRBV19; 10 nucleotides align to TRBD2. Germline lookup yields CDR1 LNHDA and CDR2 SQIVND (reference sequence). The ends lost 4 bases at V and 7 bases at J; junction bases unmatched: 7. CDR3 length equals 15 residues. The chain's CDR3 is CASSTPGLAKNEQFF. CDR3 sequence (DNA): TGTGCCAGTAGTACACCGGGACTAGCGAAAAATGAGCAGTTCTTC.

This clonotype was picked up many times. The chain joins TRBV5-1 to TRBJ2-2, with TRBD1 matching 7 bases. The ends lost 4 bases at V and 7 bases at J; junction bases unmatched: 13. The CDR3 covers 16 residues. Germline CDR1 SGHRS, CDR2 YFSETQ. The DNA of the CDR3 is TGCGCCAGCAGCCCAACAACGGGACAGTCCGTCGGGGAGCTGTTTTTT. Amino acids: CASSPTTGQSVGELFF.

This clonotype is judged medium-sized. The V and J genes are TRBV15 and TRBJ2-7, with D tentatively TRBD1 or TRBD2 (5 bases each). Germline V gene sequence: CDR1 LNHNV, CDR2 YYDKDF (reference sequence). With 1 base removed from V and 2 bases from J, the gap between germline ends came to 12 bases. The CDR3 totals 15 residues. CDR3: CATSRGGSFTYEQYF. The CDR3 nucleotides are TGTGCCACCAGCAGAGGGGGGAGTTTCACCTACGAGCAGTACTTC.

Points on this clonotype: This clone may be a read error of a much larger clone one base away. CDR3 region: CSASSAGRTNQPQHF. CDR3 in DNA: TGCAGTGCTAGCAGCGCGGGGCGGACGAATCAGCCCCAGCATTTT. V and J are TRBV20-1 and TRBJ1-5; D may be TRBD1 (5 bases). Trimming removed 3 bases from V and 4 bases from J, with 16 bases in between. Germline CDR1 is DFQATT and CDR2 is SNEGSKA (reference sequence). CDR3 length equals 15 residues.

This clonotype was counted at least ten times. The rearrangement links TRBV7-3 to TRBJ2-1, with 8 positions matching TRBD1. The germline CDR1 and CDR2 sequences are SGHTA and FQGTGA. V gave up 6 bases and J gave up 3 bases; unmatched junction bases: 7. The CDR3 runs to 15 residues. CDR3 amino acids: CASSTTGTGYNEQFF. Here the CDR3 DNA reads TGTGCCAGCAGTACGACAGGGACAGGCTACAATGAGCAGTTCTTC.

At least ten counts were recorded for this clonotype. The chain employs TRBV7-2 and TRBJ2-3; the D gene is possibly TRBD2 (5 bases). Germline loops: CDR1 SGHTA, CDR2 FQGNSA. With 5 bases removed from V and 0 bases from J, the gap between germline ends came to 9 bases. The CDR3 totals 14 residues. The CDR3 sequence is CASSTWTSTDTQYF. Written as DNA, the CDR3 is TGTGCCAGCAGCACTTGGACTAGCACAGATACGCAGTATTTT.

Comment on this clonotype: Just one base apart from a much larger clone, this may be a read error. CDR3 in DNA: TGTGCCAGCAGTTACCCGGACAGTAACCCCTACGAGCTGTACTTC. This sequence encodes CASSYPDSNPYELYF. The chain employs TRBV6-7 and TRBJ2-7, with D possibly being TRBD1 (6 bases). Being an ORF, TRBV6-7 has a function that is uncertain. The CDR3 loop spans 15 amino acids.

In this sample, this clonotype turned up many times. The V call is TRBV20-1, the J call TRBJ2-2; possible D gene TRBD2, 6 bases. Trimming stripped 3 bases from V and 3 bases from J, with 17 bases between. CDR3 length: 16 residues. Germline V lookup: CDR1 DFQATT, CDR2 SNEGSKA (reference sequence). The CDR3 protein is CSASPAGRPYTGELFF. For the CDR3, the DNA is TGCAGTGCTAGCCCAGCGGGTCGCCCTTACACCGGGGAGCTGTTTTTT.

Comment on this clonotype: A much larger clone lies a single base off, so this may be a read error. The chain has TRBV20-1 and TRBJ2-1, with D perhaps TRBD2 (5 bases). The CDR3 spans 15 residues. Germline values: CDR1 DFQATT, CDR2 SNEGSKA (reference sequence). Trimming removed 6 bases from V and 3 bases from J, with 18 bases in between. The CDR3 loop is CSASPLSGFYNEQFF. For the CDR3, the DNA is TGCAGTGCCAGTCCACTATCGGGGTTCTACAATGAGCAGTTCTTC.

With respect to this clonotype: A read error may explain this, as a much larger clone is one base away. The genes are TRBV9 and TRBJ2-5, with 7 bases that match TRBD2. Germline assignment: CDR1 SGDLS and CDR2 YYNGEE. With 3 bases clipped from V and 5 bases from J, the junction kept 16 bases outside the gene matches. This CDR3 spans 17 amino acids. The CDR3 region has the DNA TGTGCCAGCAGCGCCGGTATTCGTGGCGGGGGACGGGAGACCCAGTACTTC. Its protein product is CASSAGIRGGGRETQYF.

This clonotype was seen many times. This chain connects TRBV7-9 to TRBJ2-7, with D unclear. The germline V and J ends were trimmed by 4 bases and 5 bases, with 9 bases remaining between them. This CDR3 contains 12 residues. Germline CDR1 and CDR2: SEHNR and FQNEAQ (reference sequence). The CDR3 DNA is TGTGCCAGCAGCTCCCAACACGACGAGCAGTACTTC. The encoded protein is CASSSQHDEQYF.

At least ten counts were recorded for this clonotype. The chain joins TRBV6-2 or TRBV6-3 to TRBJ1-5; 10 nucleotides match TRBD1. Trimming removed 1 base from V and 5 bases from J; junction bases left unmatched: 5. The CDR3 has 16 residues. The V gene's germline CDR1 is MNHEY and CDR2 SVGEGT. Here the CDR3 reads CASSYWGTGDYQPQHF. CDR3 sequence (DNA): TGTGCCAGCAGTTACTGGGGGACAGGGGATTATCAGCCCCAGCATTTT.